What follows describes a single T cell receptor (beta chain). A J-beta primer mix and a sample-barcoded 5' primer were used in a second PCR of about 7 to 12 cycles. TCRdb passed the 5' RACE reads through MiXCR, listing each CDR3 protein once. The table has fewer than 800,000 distinct CDR3 sequences, 32% seen once; the top ten hold 15%. The data belong to a study of blood T cells in healthy people across ages. Healthy Caucasians from Russia aged roughly 6 to 90 served as donors. Germline V gene lookup returns CDR1 GTSNPN and CDR2 SVGIG (reference sequence). With 5 bases clipped from V and 1 base from J, the junction kept 6 bases outside the gene matches. CDR3 length: 14 amino acids.

The receptor was isolated from a woman older than 75 in good health. The sample was blood. V usage is TRBV30 and J usage is TRBJ1-1; 8 bases agree with TRBD1. The CDR3 DNA follows: TGTGCCTGGGGGACAGGCACCGAGAACACTGAAGCTTTCTTT. It is translated as CAWGTGTENTEAFF. The entire variable domain, with the rest obtained from reference TRBV30 and TRBJ1-1, is as follows: SQTIHQWPATLVQPVGSPLSLECTVEGTSNPNLYWYRQAAGRGLQLLFYSVGIGQISSEVPQNLSASRPQDRQFILSSKKLLLSDSGFYLCAWGTGTENTEAFFGQGTRLTVV.